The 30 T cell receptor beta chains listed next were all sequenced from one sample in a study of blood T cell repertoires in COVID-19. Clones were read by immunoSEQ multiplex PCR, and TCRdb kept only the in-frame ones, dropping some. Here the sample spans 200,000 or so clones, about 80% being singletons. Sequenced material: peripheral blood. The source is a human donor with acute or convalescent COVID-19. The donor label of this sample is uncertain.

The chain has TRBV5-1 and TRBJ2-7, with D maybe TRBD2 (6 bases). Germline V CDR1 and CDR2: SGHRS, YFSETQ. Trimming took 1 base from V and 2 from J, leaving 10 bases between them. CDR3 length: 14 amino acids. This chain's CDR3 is CASSLIGEAYEQYF. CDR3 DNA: TGCGCCAGCAGCTTGATTGGGGAGGCCTACGAGCAGTACTTC.

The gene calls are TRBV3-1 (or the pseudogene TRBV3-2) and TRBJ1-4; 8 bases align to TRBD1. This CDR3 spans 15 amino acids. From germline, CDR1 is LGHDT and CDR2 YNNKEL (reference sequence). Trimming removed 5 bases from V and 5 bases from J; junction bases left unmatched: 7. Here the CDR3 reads CASSYRTGKNEKLFF. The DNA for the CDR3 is TGTGCCAGCAGCTATCGGACAGGGAAGAATGAAAAACTGTTTTTT.

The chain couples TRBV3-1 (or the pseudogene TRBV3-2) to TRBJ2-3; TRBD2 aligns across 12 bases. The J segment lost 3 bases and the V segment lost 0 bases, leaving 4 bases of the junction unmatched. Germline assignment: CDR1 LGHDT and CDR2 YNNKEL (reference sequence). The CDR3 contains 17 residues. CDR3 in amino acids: CASSQDRTSGVTDTQYF. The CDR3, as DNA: TGTGCCAGCAGCCAAGACCGGACTAGCGGGGTTACAGATACGCAGTATTTT.

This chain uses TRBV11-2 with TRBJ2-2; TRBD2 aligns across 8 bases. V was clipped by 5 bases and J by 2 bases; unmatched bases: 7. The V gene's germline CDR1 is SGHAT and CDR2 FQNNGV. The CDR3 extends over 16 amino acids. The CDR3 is CASSLQLAGNTGELFF. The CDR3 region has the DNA TGTGCCAGCAGCCTTCAGCTAGCGGGTAACACCGGGGAGCTGTTTTTT.

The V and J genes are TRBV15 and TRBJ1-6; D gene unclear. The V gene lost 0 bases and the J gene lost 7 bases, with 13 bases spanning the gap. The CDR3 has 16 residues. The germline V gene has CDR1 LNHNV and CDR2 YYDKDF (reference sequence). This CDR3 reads CATSRDRAGLNSPLHF. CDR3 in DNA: TGTGCCACCAGCAGAGATCGAGCAGGCTTAAATTCACCCCTCCACTTT.

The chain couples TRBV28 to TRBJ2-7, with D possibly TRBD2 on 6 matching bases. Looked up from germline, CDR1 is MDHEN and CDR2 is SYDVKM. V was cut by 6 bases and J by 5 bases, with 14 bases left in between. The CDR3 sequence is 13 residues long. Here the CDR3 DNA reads TGTGCCAGCAGCCCGGGGGAGCAGAACGAGCAGTACTTC. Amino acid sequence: CASSPGEQNEQYF.

CDR3 region: CAWKFSSQTSQFF. CDR3 coding DNA: TGTGCCTGGAAATTCTCTAGCCAGACGTCGCAGTTCTTC. The chain recombines TRBV30 with TRBJ2-1; the D gene is possibly TRBD2 (5 bases). The CDR3 is 13 amino acids. Trimming pared 4 bases from V and 12 bases from J, leaving 19 bases between. CDR1 is GTSNPN and CDR2 is SVGIG in the germline V gene (reference sequence).

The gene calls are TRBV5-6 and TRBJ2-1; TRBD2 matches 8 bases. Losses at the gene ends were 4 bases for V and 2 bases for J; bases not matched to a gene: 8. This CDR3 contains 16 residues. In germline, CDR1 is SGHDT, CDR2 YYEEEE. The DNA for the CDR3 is TGTGCCAGCAGCCCCGGGCGGGGGGAGCCCTACAATGAGCAGTTCTTC. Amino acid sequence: CASSPGRGEPYNEQFF.

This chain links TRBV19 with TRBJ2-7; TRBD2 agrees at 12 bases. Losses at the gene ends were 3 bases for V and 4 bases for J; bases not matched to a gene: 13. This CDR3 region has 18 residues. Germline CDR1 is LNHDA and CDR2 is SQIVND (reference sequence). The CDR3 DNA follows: TGTGCCAGTAGTATCTTCCTCCTGACTAGCGGGAGTTCATACGAGCAGTACTTC. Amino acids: CASSIFLLTSGSSYEQYF.

The CDR3 region has the DNA TGCGCCAGCAGCACTGGACAGGGGTTCTCCTACGAGCAGTACTTC. Its translation: CASSTGQGFSYEQYF. This chain connects TRBV5-1 to TRBJ2-7, with 9 bases that match TRBD1. There are 15 residues in the CDR3. Germline V gives CDR1 SGHRS, CDR2 YFSETQ. The V and J ends lost 4 bases and 0 bases, in that order; junction bases with no gene match: 5. Based on the CDR3 plus reference TRBV5-1 and TRBJ2-7, the full variable domain is KAGVTQTPRYLIKTRGQQVTLSCSPISGHRSVSWYQQTPGQGLQFLFEYFSETQRNKGNFPGRFSGRQFSNSRSEMNVSTLELGDSALYLCASSTGQGFSYEQYFGPGTRLTVT.

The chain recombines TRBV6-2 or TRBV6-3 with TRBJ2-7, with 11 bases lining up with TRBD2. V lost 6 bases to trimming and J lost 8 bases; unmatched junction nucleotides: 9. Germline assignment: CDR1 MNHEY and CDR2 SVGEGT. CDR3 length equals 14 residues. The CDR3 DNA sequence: TGTGCCAGCAGCCTACTAGCGGGAGTCGTAAAGCAGTACTTC. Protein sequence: CASSLLAGVVKQYF.

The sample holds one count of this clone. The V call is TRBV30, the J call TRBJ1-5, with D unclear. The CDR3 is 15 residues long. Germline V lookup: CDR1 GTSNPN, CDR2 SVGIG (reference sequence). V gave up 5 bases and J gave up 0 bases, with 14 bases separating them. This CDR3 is CAWGYGAYSNQPQHF. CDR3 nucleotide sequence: TGTGCCTGGGGGTACGGTGCTTATAGCAATCAGCCCCAGCATTTT.

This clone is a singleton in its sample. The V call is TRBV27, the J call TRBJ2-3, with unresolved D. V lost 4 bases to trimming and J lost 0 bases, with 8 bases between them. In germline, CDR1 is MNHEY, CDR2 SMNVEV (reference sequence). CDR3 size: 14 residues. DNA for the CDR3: TGTGCCAGCAGTTACGCCTACAGCACAGATACGCAGTATTTT. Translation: CASSYAYSTDTQYF.

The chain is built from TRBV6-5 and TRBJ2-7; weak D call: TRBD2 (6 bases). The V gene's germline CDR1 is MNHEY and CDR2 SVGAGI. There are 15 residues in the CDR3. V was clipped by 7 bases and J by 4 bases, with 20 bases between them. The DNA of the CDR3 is TGTGCCAGCAAGACAAGCCGGGACTTCTCATACGAGCAGTACTTC. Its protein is CASKTSRDFSYEQYF.

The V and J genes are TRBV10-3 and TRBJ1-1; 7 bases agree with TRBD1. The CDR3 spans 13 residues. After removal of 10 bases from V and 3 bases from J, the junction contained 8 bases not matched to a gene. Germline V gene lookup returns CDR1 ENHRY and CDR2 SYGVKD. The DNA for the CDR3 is TGTGCCACTACGAGGGACAGCGACACTGAAGCTTTCTTT. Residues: CATTRDSDTEAFF.

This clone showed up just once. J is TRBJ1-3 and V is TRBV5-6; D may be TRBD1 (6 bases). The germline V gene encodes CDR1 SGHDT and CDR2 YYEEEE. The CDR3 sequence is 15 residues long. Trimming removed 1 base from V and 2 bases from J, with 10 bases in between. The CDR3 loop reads CASSLTGSPGNTIYF. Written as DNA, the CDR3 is TGTGCCAGCAGCTTGACAGGGTCTCCTGGAAACACCATATATTTT.

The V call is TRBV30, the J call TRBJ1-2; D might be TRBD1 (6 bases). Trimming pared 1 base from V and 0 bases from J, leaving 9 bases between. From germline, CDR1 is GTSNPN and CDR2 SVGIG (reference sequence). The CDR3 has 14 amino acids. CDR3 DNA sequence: TGTGCCTGGAGTGAGGGACACTCTAACTATGGCTACACCTTC. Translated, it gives CAWSEGHSNYGYTF.

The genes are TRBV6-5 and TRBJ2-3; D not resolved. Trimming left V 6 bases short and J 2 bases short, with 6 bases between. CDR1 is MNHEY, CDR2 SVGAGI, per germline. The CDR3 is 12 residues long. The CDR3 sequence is CASSAYTDTQYF. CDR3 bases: TGTGCCAGCAGCGCCTACACAGATACGCAGTATTTT.

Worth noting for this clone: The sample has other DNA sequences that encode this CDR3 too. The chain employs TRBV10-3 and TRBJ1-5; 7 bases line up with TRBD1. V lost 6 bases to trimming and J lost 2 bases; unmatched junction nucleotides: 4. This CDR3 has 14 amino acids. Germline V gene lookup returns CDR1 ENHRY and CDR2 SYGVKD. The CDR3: CAISEGAGNQPQHF. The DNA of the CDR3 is TGTGCCATCAGCGAGGGGGCTGGCAATCAGCCCCAGCATTTT.

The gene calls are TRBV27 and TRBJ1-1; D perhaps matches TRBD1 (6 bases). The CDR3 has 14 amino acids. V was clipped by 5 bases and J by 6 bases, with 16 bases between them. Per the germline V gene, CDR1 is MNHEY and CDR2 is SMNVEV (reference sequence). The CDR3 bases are TGTGCCAGCAGTATCTCTCAGGGGTATGCTGAAGCTTTCTTT. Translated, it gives CASSISQGYAEAFF.

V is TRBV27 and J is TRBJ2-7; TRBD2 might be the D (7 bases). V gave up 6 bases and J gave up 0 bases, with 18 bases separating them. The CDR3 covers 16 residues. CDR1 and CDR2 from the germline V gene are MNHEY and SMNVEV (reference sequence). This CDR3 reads CASSPLGGAPSYEQYF. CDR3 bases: TGTGCCAGCAGCCCACTGGGGGGGGCTCCCTCCTACGAGCAGTACTTC.

CDR3 amino acids: CASRTSPTSSYNEQFF. The CDR3 DNA sequence: TGTGCCAGCAGAACCTCCCCAACAAGCTCCTACAATGAGCAGTTCTTC. The chain is built from TRBV27 and TRBJ2-1; no definite D call. V was shortened by 6 bases and J by 0 bases, with 15 bases between the two germline ends. The CDR3 spans 16 residues. Germline loops: CDR1 MNHEY, CDR2 SMNVEV (reference sequence).

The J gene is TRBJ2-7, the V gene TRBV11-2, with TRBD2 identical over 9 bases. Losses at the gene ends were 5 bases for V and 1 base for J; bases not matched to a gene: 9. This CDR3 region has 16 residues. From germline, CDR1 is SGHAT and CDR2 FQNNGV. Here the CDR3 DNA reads TGTGCCAGCAGCCCCGGGGGTAGCGGGAGATCCTACGAGCAGTACTTC. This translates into CASSPGGSGRSYEQYF.

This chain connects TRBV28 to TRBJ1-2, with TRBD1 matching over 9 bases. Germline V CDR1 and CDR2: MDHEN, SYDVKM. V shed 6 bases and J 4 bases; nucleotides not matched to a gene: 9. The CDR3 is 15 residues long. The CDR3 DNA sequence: TGTGCCAGCAGATCCGGGACAGGGAGCCGCTATGGCTACACCTTC. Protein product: CASRSGTGSRYGYTF.

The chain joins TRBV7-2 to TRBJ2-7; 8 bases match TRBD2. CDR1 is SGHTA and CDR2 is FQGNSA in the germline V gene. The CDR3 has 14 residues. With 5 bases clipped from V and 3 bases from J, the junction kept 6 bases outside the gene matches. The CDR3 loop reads CASSKGGLVYEQYF. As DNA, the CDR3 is TGTGCCAGCAGCAAGGGGGGACTAGTCTACGAGCAGTACTTC.

The CDR3, as DNA: TGCGCCAGCCAGGGTAGCGGAACCATTAGCACAGATACGCAGTATTTT. The encoded protein is CASQGSGTISTDTQYF. The chain links TRBV5-1 to TRBJ2-3, with D possibly being TRBD2 (6 bases). V was shortened by 7 bases and J by 0 bases, with 18 bases between the two germline ends. This CDR3 contains 16 residues. From germline, CDR1 is SGHRS and CDR2 YFSETQ.

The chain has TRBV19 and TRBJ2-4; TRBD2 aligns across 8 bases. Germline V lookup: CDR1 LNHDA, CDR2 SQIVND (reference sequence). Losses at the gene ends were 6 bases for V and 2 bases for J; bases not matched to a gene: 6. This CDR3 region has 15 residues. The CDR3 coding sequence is TGTGCCAGTAGCGCCCTAGCGGGTTCCAAAAACATTCAGTACTTC. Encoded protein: CASSALAGSKNIQYF.

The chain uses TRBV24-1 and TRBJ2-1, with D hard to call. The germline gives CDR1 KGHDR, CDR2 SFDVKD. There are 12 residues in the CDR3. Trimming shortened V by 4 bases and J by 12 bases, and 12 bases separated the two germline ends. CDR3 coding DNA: TGTGCCACCAGTGAGACTTCGGATCGGCAGTTCTTC. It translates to CATSETSDRQFF.

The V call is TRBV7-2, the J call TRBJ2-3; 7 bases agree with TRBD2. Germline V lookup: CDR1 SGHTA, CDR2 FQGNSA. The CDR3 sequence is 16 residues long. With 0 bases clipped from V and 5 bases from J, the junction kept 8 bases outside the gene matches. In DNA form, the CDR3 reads TGTGCCAGCAGCTTAGCGAGGGCTAGCGGAGTAGATACGCAGTATTTT. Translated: CASSLARASGVDTQYF.

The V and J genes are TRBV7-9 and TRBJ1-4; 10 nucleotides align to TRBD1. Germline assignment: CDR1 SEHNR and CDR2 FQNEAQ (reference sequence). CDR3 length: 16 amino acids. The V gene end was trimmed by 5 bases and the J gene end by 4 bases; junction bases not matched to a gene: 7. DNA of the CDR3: TGTGCCAGCAGCACGGGACAGGGGCTTTATAATGAAAAACTGTTTTTT. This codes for CASSTGQGLYNEKLFF. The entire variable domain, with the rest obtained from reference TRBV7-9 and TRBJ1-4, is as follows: DTGVSQNPRHKITKRGQNVTFRCDPISEHNRLYWYRQTLGQGPEFLTYFQNEAQLEKSRLLSDRFSAERPKGSFSTLEIQRTEQGDSAMYLCASSTGQGLYNEKLFFGSGTQLSVL.